Below are 24 T cell receptor beta chains sequenced from a single sample in a study of shared clonotypes between healthy human individuals. Here immunoSEQ multiplex PCR was the method, and the copy in TCRdb shows in-frame clones only, minus some. The repertoire holds 2 million to 2.5 million clones, 80% to 95% seen once, with 0.37% in the top ten. Sample: naive CD4+ T cells from PBMCs. The subset denotes: CD45RA+ positively selected. The receptors were gathered from a man between 18 and 35 years old in good health. Some clones in this sample may be carry-over from other donors' samples.

The CDR3 nucleotides read TGCGCCAGCGGGACACTCTCTAATGAAAAACTGTTTTTT. This sequence encodes CASGTLSNEKLFF. The chain has TRBV5-1 and TRBJ1-4; maybe TRBD1 (6 bases). Germline CDR1 SGHRS, CDR2 YFSETQ. There are 13 residues in the CDR3. The germline V and J ends were trimmed by 7 bases and 3 bases, with 10 bases remaining between them.

Points on this clone: The same CDR3 arises from other DNA sequences in this sample as well. The genes are TRBV18 and TRBJ1-2, with D maybe TRBD1 (5 bases). CDR3 length: 14 residues. Looked up from germline, CDR1 is KGHSH and CDR2 is LQKENI. The V end lost 3 bases, the J end lost 0 bases, and 8 bases lay between the germline ends. CDR3 sequence (DNA): TGTGCCAGCTCACCCGGACAAGCTAACTATGGCTACACCTTC. Its protein product is CASSPGQANYGYTF.

V gene TRBV19 combines with J gene TRBJ2-3, with D maybe TRBD2 (5 bases). Trimming took 6 bases from V and 2 from J, leaving 18 bases between them. Germline V lookup: CDR1 LNHDA, CDR2 SQIVND (reference sequence). The CDR3 covers 16 residues. This CDR3 reads CASSPGLGEFTDTQYF. In nucleotides, the CDR3 is TGTGCCAGTAGCCCCGGACTGGGCGAATTCACAGATACGCAGTATTTT.

V usage is TRBV5-1 and J usage is TRBJ2-7, with 7 bases matching TRBD1. The V segment lost 7 bases and the J segment 3 bases; nucleotides outside the gene matches: 10. Germline loops: CDR1 SGHRS, CDR2 YFSETQ. The CDR3 is 14 amino acids. The CDR3 nucleotides read TGCGCCAGCGGGTTACAGGGGCTTTACTACGAGCAGTACTTC. It codes for CASGLQGLYYEQYF.

The chain has TRBV7-8 and TRBJ2-2; 7 bases agree with TRBD1. Germline V CDR1 and CDR2: SGHVS, FQNEAQ. The CDR3 is made up of 14 amino acids. The ends lost 5 bases at V and 4 bases at J; junction bases unmatched: 4. The CDR3 protein is CASSPQGSTGELFF. As DNA, the CDR3 is TGTGCCAGCAGCCCACAGGGGAGCACCGGGGAGCTGTTTTTT.

The chain combines TRBV5-1 with TRBJ1-1, with a tentative D call TRBD1 (6 bases). Germline lookup yields CDR1 SGHRS and CDR2 YFSETQ. Trimming removed 4 bases at V and 9 bases at J, with 16 bases between. CDR3 size: 13 residues. The CDR3 region has the DNA TGCGCCAGCAGCCGGGGCGGGGGGCAGCAAGCTTTCTTT. Translation: CASSRGGGQQAFF.

The table lists this clone with a count of one. The chain joins TRBV7-9 to TRBJ2-5, with D tentatively TRBD1 (6 bases). The V end was cut by 4 bases, the J end by 4 bases, with 22 bases between. In germline, CDR1 is SEHNR, CDR2 FQNEAQ (reference sequence). The CDR3 loop spans 17 amino acids. Written as DNA, the CDR3 is TGTGCCAGCAGCTCGAGGGGGTCTGTCCCGATCCTAGAGACCCAGTACTTC. Its protein product is CASSSRGSVPILETQYF.

The chain couples TRBV2 to TRBJ2-7; tentative D call: TRBD1 (5 bases). Trimming cost V 3 bases and J 4 bases, with 10 bases left between them. The germline V gene encodes CDR1 SNHLY and CDR2 FYNNEI. The CDR3 spans 13 residues. CDR3 coding DNA: TGTGCCAGCAGTGAGGGGCGGCGTTACGAGCAGTACTTC. It codes for CASSEGRRYEQYF.

The chain employs TRBV27 and TRBJ1-5; the D is unclear. Trimming left V 0 bases short and J 2 bases short, with 8 bases between. The germline V gene has CDR1 MNHEY and CDR2 SMNVEV (reference sequence). The CDR3 is 15 amino acids. Here the CDR3 DNA reads TGTGCCAGCAGTTTATCTGCAGGTCGCAATCAGCCCCAGCATTTT. Its translation: CASSLSAGRNQPQHF.

In nucleotides, the CDR3 is TGTGCCAGCAGCTCGGACAGGGGAGGTGAGCAGTACTTC. As protein: CASSSDRGGEQYF. The chain employs TRBV2 and TRBJ2-7, with TRBD1 matching 9 bases. Germline CDR1 SNHLY, CDR2 FYNNEI. The CDR3 totals 13 residues. After removal of 6 bases from V and 7 bases from J, the junction contained 7 bases not matched to a gene.

V gene TRBV20-1 combines with J gene TRBJ2-7; TRBD2 might be the D (5 bases). CDR3 length equals 11 residues. Trimming cost V 6 bases and J 7 bases, with 13 bases left between them. Germline V gives CDR1 DFQATT, CDR2 SNEGSKA (reference sequence). The CDR3 DNA follows: TGCAGTGCGGGGAGATCTGGGGAGCAGTACTTC. Translating gives CSAGRSGEQYF.

The chain employs TRBV11-2 and TRBJ1-1; a weak D match, TRBD1 (6 bases). V was trimmed by 2 bases and J by 1 base, leaving 8 bases between them. CDR1 is SGHAT and CDR2 is FQNNGV in the germline V gene. The CDR3 contains 14 residues. CDR3 sequence reads: CASSLRQANTEAFF. In DNA, the CDR3 is TGTGCCAGCAGCTTACGACAGGCGAACACTGAAGCTTTCTTT.

This chain links TRBV29-1 with TRBJ1-2; 8 bases map to TRBD1. The CDR3 runs 14 residues. J gave up 0 bases and V 6 bases, and 6 bases lay outside the gene matches. Per the germline V gene, CDR1 is SQVTM and CDR2 is ANQGSEA. The CDR3 loop reads CSVDRDSANYGYTF. The CDR3 nucleotides are TGCAGCGTGGACAGGGATTCAGCTAACTATGGCTACACCTTC. The whole variable domain, remainder taken from reference TRBV29-1 and TRBJ1-2, is SAVISQKPSRDICQRGTSLTIQCQVDSQVTMMFWYRQQPGQSLTLIATANQGSEATYESGFVIDKFPISRPNLTFSTLTVSNMSPEDSSIYLCSVDRDSANYGYTFGSGTRLTVV.

V gene TRBV7-9 combines with J gene TRBJ1-6, with TRBD1 identical over 10 bases. The length of the CDR3 is 16 residues. The V gene's germline CDR1 is SEHNR and CDR2 FQNEAQ (reference sequence). J lost 10 bases, V lost 5 bases, and 11 bases had no gene match. CDR3: CASSPNLGQGESPLHF. The CDR3 DNA reads as TGTGCCAGCAGCCCTAATCTCGGACAGGGGGAGTCACCCCTCCACTTT.

The chain uses TRBV5-1 and TRBJ2-5, with D hard to call. Germline CDR1 reads SGHRS; CDR2 reads YFSETQ. The V end lost 2 bases, the J end lost 1 base, and 9 bases lay between the germline ends. This CDR3 spans 14 amino acids. CDR3 loop: CASSLGSSQETQYF. DNA for the CDR3: TGCGCCAGCAGCTTAGGATCCTCCCAAGAGACCCAGTACTTC.

The chain employs TRBV28 and TRBJ1-6; 9 positions agree with TRBD1. The V and J ends lost 6 bases and 7 bases, in that order; junction bases with no gene match: 10. This CDR3 has 16 residues. Per germline, CDR1 MDHEN and CDR2 SYDVKM. The CDR3 DNA follows: TGTGCCAGCAGAAGCACGGGACAGGGAGGCAATTCACCCCTCCACTTT. Translation: CASRSTGQGGNSPLHF.

The rearrangement links TRBV7-9 to TRBJ2-7; 10 bases line up with TRBD1. With 5 bases clipped from V and 2 bases from J, the junction kept 6 bases outside the gene matches. The CDR3 is made up of 15 amino acids. CDR1 is SEHNR, CDR2 FQNEAQ, per germline (reference sequence). The CDR3 bases are TGTGCCAGCAGCCTCCAAGGGACAGGGGCCTACGAGCAGTACTTC. Protein product: CASSLQGTGAYEQYF.

J is TRBJ1-2 and V is TRBV5-1; 7 bases are shared with TRBD1. The ends lost 4 bases at V and 0 bases at J; junction bases unmatched: 9. In germline, CDR1 is SGHRS, CDR2 YFSETQ. The CDR3 covers 16 residues. The CDR3 DNA reads TGCGCCAGCAGCCAAGGCTGGGACAGATCTAACTATGGCTACACCTTC. Its translation is CASSQGWDRSNYGYTF. The full variable domain, in which reference TRBV5-1 and TRBJ1-2 provide the parts outside the CDR3, is KAGVTQTPRYLIKTRGQQVTLSCSPISGHRSVSWYQQTPGQGLQFLFEYFSETQRNKGNFPGRFSGRQFSNSRSEMNVSTLELGDSALYLCASSQGWDRSNYGYTFGSGTRLTVV.

As concerns this clone: This specimen includes other DNA sequences encoding the same CDR3. The J gene is TRBJ2-7, the V gene TRBV28, with D perhaps TRBD2 (5 bases). From germline, CDR1 is MDHEN and CDR2 SYDVKM. V dropped 5 bases and J dropped 3 bases, with 8 bases sitting between them. The CDR3 has 12 residues. The CDR3 spells CASSVGIYEQYF. The CDR3 bases are TGTGCCAGCAGTGTCGGGATCTACGAGCAGTACTTC.

The rearrangement links TRBV28 to TRBJ1-1; D may be TRBD1 (6 bases). The CDR3 is 14 residues long. The V gene lost 7 bases and the J gene lost 4 bases, with 16 bases spanning the gap. Germline loops: CDR1 MDHEN, CDR2 SYDVKM. The CDR3 coding sequence is TGTGCCAGCACCCTCGGGGGGGCTGTCACTGAAGCTTTCTTT. Protein: CASTLGGAVTEAFF.

The chain is built from TRBV7-2 and TRBJ2-2; D is tentatively TRBD1 or TRBD2 (6 bases each). The V and J ends lost 5 bases and 2 bases respectively, with 18 bases between them. Looked up from germline, CDR1 is SGHTA and CDR2 is FQGNSA. CDR3 length equals 17 residues. For the CDR3, the DNA is TGTGCCAGCAGCCCAAAACAGGGACTCCTAAACACCGGGGAGCTGTTTTTT. It is translated as CASSPKQGLLNTGELFF.

Concerning this clone: The sample carries other DNA sequences with the same CDR3. The chain joins TRBV2 to TRBJ2-5; 8 nucleotides match TRBD2. There are 13 residues in the CDR3. With 6 bases clipped from V and 2 bases from J, the junction kept 2 bases outside the gene matches. Germline CDR1 reads SNHLY; CDR2 reads FYNNEI. The CDR3, as DNA: TGTGCCAGCAGCGGGACTAGGCAAGAGACCCAGTACTTC. Protein: CASSGTRQETQYF.

This chain links TRBV4-1 with TRBJ2-3, with 8 bases aligning to TRBD2. Trimming cost V 1 base and J 4 bases; bases outside gene matches: 10. CDR1 MGHRA and CDR2 YSYEKL come from the germline V gene. This CDR3 has 17 amino acids. The CDR3 region is CASSQGLAGWGADTQYF. CDR3 DNA sequence: TGCGCCAGCAGCCAAGGGTTAGCGGGATGGGGTGCAGATACGCAGTATTTT.

The CDR3: CASSYSRATLNYGYTF. The CDR3 DNA is TGTGCCAGCAGTTACTCTCGGGCCACTCTTAACTATGGCTACACCTTC. The V call is TRBV6-6, the J call TRBJ1-2; D not certain. V was clipped by 0 bases and J by 1 base, with 12 bases between them. In germline, CDR1 is MNHNY, CDR2 SVGAGI (reference sequence). The CDR3 loop spans 16 amino acids.